What follows is one T cell receptor (beta chain) and its context. The antigen is undetermined. Germline CDR1 and CDR2: SGHTA and FQGNSA. The junction had 5 bases not matched to a gene; V was cut back by 5 bases and J by 0 bases. The CDR3 consists of 15 residues. These data come from a study of cytomegalovirus exposure and HLA in healthy donors. Overall study findings and caveats: The classifier reportedly diagnosed cytomegalovirus status with high sensitivity and specificity. Several top significant clusters appeared, in a later analysis, to be linked to common viral pathogens. Researchers had no immune exposure information except CMV serostatus available.

The PCR contained 60 Vbeta and 13 Jbeta primers. TCRdb's copy holds only in-frame clones and misses some; the assay was immunoSEQ multiplex PCR. This sample has more than 80,000 clones, with approximately 71% found just once. This TCR was recovered from a man aged 35-49 years in good health and CMV-seronegative. What was sequenced was PBMCs. This sequence joins TRBV7-2 and TRBJ2-5; 8 bases agree with TRBD2. The CDR3 DNA follows: TGTGCCAGCAGCAAAAGCGGGGGTTACCAAGAGACCCAGTACTTC. It encodes CASSKSGGYQETQYF.